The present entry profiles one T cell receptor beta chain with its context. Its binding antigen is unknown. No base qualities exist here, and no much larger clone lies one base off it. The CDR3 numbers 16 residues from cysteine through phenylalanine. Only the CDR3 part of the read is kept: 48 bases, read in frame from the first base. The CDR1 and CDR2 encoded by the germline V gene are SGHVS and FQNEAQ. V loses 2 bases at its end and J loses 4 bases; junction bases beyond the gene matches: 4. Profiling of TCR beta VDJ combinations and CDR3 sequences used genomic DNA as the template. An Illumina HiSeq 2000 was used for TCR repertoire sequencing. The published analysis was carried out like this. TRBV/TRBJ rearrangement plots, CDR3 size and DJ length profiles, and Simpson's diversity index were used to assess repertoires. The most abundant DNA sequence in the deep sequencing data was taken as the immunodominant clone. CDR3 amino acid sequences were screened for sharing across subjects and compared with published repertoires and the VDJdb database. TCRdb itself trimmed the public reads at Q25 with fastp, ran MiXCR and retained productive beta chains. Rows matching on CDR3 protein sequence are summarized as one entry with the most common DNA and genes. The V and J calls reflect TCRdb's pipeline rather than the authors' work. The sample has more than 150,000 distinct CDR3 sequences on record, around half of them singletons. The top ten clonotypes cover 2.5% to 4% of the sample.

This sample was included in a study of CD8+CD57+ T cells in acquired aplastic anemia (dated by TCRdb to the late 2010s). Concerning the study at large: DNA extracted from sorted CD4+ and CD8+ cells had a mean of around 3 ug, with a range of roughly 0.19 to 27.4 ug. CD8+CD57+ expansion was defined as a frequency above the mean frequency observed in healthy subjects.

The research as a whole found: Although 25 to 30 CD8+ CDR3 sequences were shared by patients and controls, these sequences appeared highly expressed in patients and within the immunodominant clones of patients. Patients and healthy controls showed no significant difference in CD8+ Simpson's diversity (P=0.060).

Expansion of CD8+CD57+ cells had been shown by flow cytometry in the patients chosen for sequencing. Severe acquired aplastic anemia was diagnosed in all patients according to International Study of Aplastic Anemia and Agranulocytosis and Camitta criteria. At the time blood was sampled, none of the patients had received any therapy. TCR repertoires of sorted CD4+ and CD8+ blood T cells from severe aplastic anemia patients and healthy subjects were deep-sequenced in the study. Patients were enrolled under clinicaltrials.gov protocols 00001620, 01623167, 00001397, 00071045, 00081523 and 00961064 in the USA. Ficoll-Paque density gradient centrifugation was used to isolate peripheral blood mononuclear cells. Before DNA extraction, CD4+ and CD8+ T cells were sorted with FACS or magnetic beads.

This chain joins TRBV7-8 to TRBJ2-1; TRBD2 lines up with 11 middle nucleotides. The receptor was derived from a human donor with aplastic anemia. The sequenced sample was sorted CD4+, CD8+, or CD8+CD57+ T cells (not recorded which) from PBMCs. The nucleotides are TGTGCCAGCAGCTTATTCGGGACTAGCGGATACAATGAGCAGTTCTTC. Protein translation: CASSLFGTSGYNEQFF.